The clone carrying this TCR beta chain was recorded once. Its antigen is unknown. This sample was included in a study of read filtering for tumor transcriptome and immune sequencing. Study-level results: Correlation between methods rose after single-read clonotypes were removed.

Molecular barcoded adaptors covering alpha/delta and beta/gamma chains were used on 400 to 450 ng RNA. TCRdb recomputed calls from the reads with MiXCR, one row per CDR3 protein. The repertoire includes tens of thousands of distinct CDR3 sequences, roughly a fifth of them detected once, and 15% sits in the top ten. V was trimmed by 8 bases and J by 5 bases, leaving 27 bases between them. The CDR3 has 17 residues. Germline V gives CDR1 MNHNS, CDR2 SASEGT. The J gene is TRBJ1-2, the V gene TRBV6-1, with D possibly TRBD1 on 6 matching bases. The receptor was derived from a donor at least 40 years old with multiple myeloma. Sequencing was done on a sample of a population of CD138-negative cells sorted from bone marrow. CDR3 loop: CASRPLRGQLVLYGYTF. CDR3 sequence (DNA): TGTGCCAGCCGTCCCTTACGTGGACAGTTAGTTTTATATGGCTACACCTTC.